These 11 T cell receptor beta chains share one sample of origin, sequenced in a study of chemoradiotherapy in HPV16-positive cancers. Sequenced by immunoSEQ multiplex PCR; TCRdb stores in-frame clones only, minus some. The data show more than 12,000 clones, approximately 90% seen once. Sequences were derived from blood, sampled from a patient who underwent chemoradiotherapy. The origin of the receptors is a human donor with HPV-associated anogenital cancer.

The rearrangement links TRBV27 to TRBJ2-3, with 7 bases fitting TRBD2. J lost 3 bases, V lost 6 bases, and 6 bases had no gene match. Germline CDR1 MNHEY, CDR2 SMNVEV (reference sequence). The CDR3 totals 14 residues. CDR3 sequence reads: CASRRDYQTDTQYF. The DNA of the CDR3 is TGTGCCAGCAGGCGGGACTACCAAACAGATACGCAGTATTTT.

The gene calls are TRBV14 and TRBJ2-1, with D perhaps matching TRBD2 (7 bases). Germline V gene data show CDR1 as SGHDN and CDR2 as FVKESK. This CDR3 comprises 16 residues. Trimming shortened V by 4 bases and J by 2 bases, and 15 bases separated the two germline ends. The CDR3 reads CASSPGRGTTYNEQFF. DNA of the CDR3: TGTGCCAGCAGCCCCGGAAGGGGGACTACCTACAATGAGCAGTTCTTC.

V is TRBV5-6 and J is TRBJ1-1, with unresolved D. Germline V gives CDR1 SGHDT, CDR2 YYEEEE. The CDR3 consists of 12 residues. V lost 0 bases to trimming and J lost 7 bases, with 7 bases between them. Written as DNA, the CDR3 is TGTGCCAGCAGCTTGGCAGAAATTGAAGCTTTCTTT. It translates to CASSLAEIEAFF.

The chain has TRBV5-5 and TRBJ2-2, with 9 bases that match TRBD1. The CDR3 is 14 residues long. Germline CDR1 is SGHKS and CDR2 is YYEKEE (reference sequence). V lost 5 bases to trimming and J lost 5 bases; unmatched junction nucleotides: 4. The CDR3 nucleotides are TGTGCCAGCAGGCCGGGACAGGGTACCGGGGAGCTGTTTTTT. Protein product: CASRPGQGTGELFF.

The gene calls are TRBV5-5 and TRBJ2-4; the match to TRBD2 covers 8 bases. Germline V gene lookup returns CDR1 SGHKS and CDR2 YYEKEE (reference sequence). The CDR3 is 17 residues long. V was pared by 3 bases and J by 3 bases, with 11 bases of the junction left unmatched. CDR3: CASSSTPGGTGKNIQYF. The CDR3 nucleotides read TGTGCCAGCAGCTCTACGCCGGGGGGGACGGGCAAAAACATTCAGTACTTC.

This clone was seen more than once but under ten times. The J gene is TRBJ1-6, the V gene TRBV7-2; 7 nucleotides line up with TRBD1. The CDR3 contains 14 residues. The germline gives CDR1 SGHTA, CDR2 FQGNSA. V lost 3 bases, J lost 9 bases, and 5 bases stayed unmatched. The CDR3 reads CASSFQGEVSPLHF. The DNA of the CDR3 is TGTGCCAGCAGCTTCCAGGGGGAGGTTTCACCCCTCCACTTT.

The chain links TRBV4-2 to TRBJ1-5, with D maybe TRBD1 (5 bases). In germline, CDR1 is LGHNA, CDR2 YNFKEQ. The CDR3 is made up of 15 amino acids. Trimming left V 4 bases short and J 3 bases short, with 13 bases between. CDR3 nucleotides: TGTGCCAGCAGCCCGCAGGGAGGGCCCAATCAGCCCCAGCATTTT. Amino acids: CASSPQGGPNQPQHF.

The chain links TRBV7-6 to TRBJ2-6; the D is unclear. The CDR3 sequence is 17 residues long. V was pared by 7 bases and J by 0 bases, with 16 bases between. CDR1 and CDR2 (germline): SGHVS, FNYEAQ. CDR3 sequence reads: CASNEFRISSGANVLTF. In nucleotides, the CDR3 is TGTGCCAGCAACGAGTTCCGTATCAGCTCTGGGGCCAACGTCCTGACTTTC.

This chain joins TRBV6-4 and TRBJ1-2; D remains unclear. The germline V gene has CDR1 MRHNA and CDR2 SNTAGT. This CDR3 spans 14 amino acids. Trimming stripped 2 bases from V and 10 bases from J, with 17 bases between. The CDR3 here is CASSDGSAASDYTF. In nucleotides, the CDR3 is TGTGCCAGCAGTGACGGTAGCGCAGCCTCCGACTACACCTTC.

The rearrangement uses TRBV2 and TRBJ1-2, with D tentatively TRBD1 (6 bases). Germline loops: CDR1 SNHLY, CDR2 FYNNEI. V gave up 6 bases and J gave up 4 bases, with 12 bases separating them. CDR3 length: 13 residues. The DNA of the CDR3 is TGTGCCAGCAGACAGGGACTCCTCTATGGCTACACCTTC. Protein product: CASRQGLLYGYTF.

The chain is built from TRBV18 and TRBJ1-1; the D gene is possibly TRBD1 (6 bases). Germline V CDR1 and CDR2: KGHSH, LQKENI. The CDR3 sequence is 14 residues long. Trimming removed 6 bases at V and 4 bases at J, with 15 bases between. The CDR3 spells CASSENTGSTEAFF. The CDR3 nucleotides read TGTGCCAGCTCCGAGAATACAGGGAGCACTGAAGCTTTCTTT.